This entry is about one TCR beta chain. The target antigen is unknown. The data stem from a study of shared clonotypes between healthy human individuals. Generated by immunoSEQ multiplex PCR, the TCRdb table keeps only in-frame clones and is missing some. The table records approximately 2.4 million clones, 90% to 97% of them present only once. Both subsets, CD45RA+ naive and CD45RA-negative memory, were split from the CD4+ cells. Per germline, CDR1 SGHNT and CDR2 YENEEA. The CDR3 runs 12 residues. Trimming removed 4 bases at V and 4 bases at J, with 8 bases between. Notes on the study in general: Shared across a few donors were around 5% of the naive CD4 clonotypes. Richness estimates generally favored naive over memory subsets.

Sequenced: naive CD4+ T cells sorted from blood. Subset indicated: CD45RA+ positively selected. The receptor comes from a man aged 18 to 29 in good health. V gene TRBV11-3 combines with J gene TRBJ2-7; D gene uncertain. The CDR3 is CASSSSPYEQYF. CDR3 bases: TGTGCCAGCAGCTCCTCCCCGTACGAGCAGTACTTC.